Below, 16 T cell receptor beta chains from the same sample are listed, as sequenced in a study of T cell responses to AZD1222 COVID-19 vaccine. Clones were read by immunoSEQ multiplex PCR, and TCRdb kept only the in-frame ones, dropping some. The table lists 130,000 or so clones, 70% to 90% of them singletons. The specimen comprised peripheral blood, sampled 28 days after the second AZD1222 dose. Receptors originate from an adult who received the AZD1222 COVID-19 vaccine.

The V call is TRBV30, the J call TRBJ1-2; 8 positions match TRBD1. V shed 2 bases and J 6 bases; nucleotides not matched to a gene: 5. This CDR3 is 13 amino acids long. The germline V gene has CDR1 GTSNPN and CDR2 SVGIG (reference sequence). Here the CDR3 DNA reads TGTGCCTGGAGTCTATCGACAGGGGATGGCTACACCTTC. It translates to CAWSLSTGDGYTF.

J is TRBJ1-3 and V is TRBV5-1; D ambiguous. Germline V gene sequence: CDR1 SGHRS, CDR2 YFSETQ. Trimming cost V 4 bases and J 0 bases, with 11 bases left between them. There are 15 residues in the CDR3. The DNA for the CDR3 is TGCGCCAGCAGCCCCTCCCCAGGCTCTGGAAACACCATATATTTT. It codes for CASSPSPGSGNTIYF.

The rearrangement joins TRBV13 to TRBJ2-1; D is perhaps TRBD1 (5 bases). V lost 5 bases, J lost 12 bases, and 17 bases lay in between. The V gene's germline CDR1 is PRHDT and CDR2 FYEKMQ (reference sequence). This CDR3 has 13 residues. CDR3 sequence (DNA): TGTGCCAGCAGCGGCCCCCAGGGTCCGGGGCAGTTCTTC. It encodes CASSGPQGPGQFF.

Points on this clone: One junction end does not reproduce the germline sequence, and a read error may be involved. The chain couples TRBV5-6 to TRBJ1-3; D is perhaps TRBD1 (5 bases). Per the germline V gene, CDR1 is SGHDT and CDR2 is YYEEEE. The CDR3 has 13 amino acids. The CDR3 DNA sequence: TGTGCCAGGAGCTACGTGGGGCCCAACACCATATATTTT. This encodes CARSYVGPNTIYF.

A few counts support this clone. This chain links TRBV6-5 with TRBJ1-2; 7 nucleotides agree with TRBD1. The CDR3 sequence is 15 residues long. With 0 bases clipped from V and 2 bases from J, the junction kept 3 bases outside the gene matches. CDR1 is MNHEY and CDR2 is SVGAGI in the germline V gene. CDR3 region: CASSYSAGGNYGYTF. The DNA for the CDR3 is TGTGCCAGCAGTTACTCGGCAGGGGGGAACTATGGCTACACCTTC.

The CDR3: CASSVDSFYGYTF. In DNA, the CDR3 is TGTGCCAGCAGCGTGGACAGTTTCTATGGCTACACCTTC. J is TRBJ1-2 and V is TRBV11-2; D is possibly TRBD1 (6 bases). This CDR3 comprises 13 residues. Germline loops: CDR1 SGHAT, CDR2 FQNNGV. Deletions cut 5 bases from V and 4 bases from J, with 11 bases between. Together with reference TRBV11-2 and TRBJ1-2, the CDR3 gives the full variable domain: EAGVAQSPRYKIIEKRQSVAFWCNPISGHATLYWYQQILGQGPKLLIQFQNNGVVDDSQLPKDRFSAERLKGVDSTLKIQPAKLEDSAVYLCASSVDSFYGYTFGSGTRLTVV.

The chain combines TRBV19 with TRBJ1-5; D may be TRBD1 (6 bases). Germline CDR1 reads LNHDA; CDR2 reads SQIVND (reference sequence). V gave up 4 bases and J gave up 10 bases, with 11 bases separating them. The CDR3 is made up of 12 amino acids. CDR3 in amino acids: CASSTRTAPQHF. CDR3 DNA sequence: TGTGCCAGTAGTACAAGGACAGCCCCCCAGCATTTT.

This clone was detected only a few times. The chain joins TRBV27 to TRBJ1-6; D ambiguous. From germline, CDR1 is MNHEY and CDR2 SMNVEV (reference sequence). V lost 8 bases and J 9 bases, leaving 23 bases between the germline ends. CDR3 length: 16 residues. In nucleotides, the CDR3 is TGTGCCAGCGCTAAATTGGCCACGGCAGGAGGTTCACCCCTCCACTTT. Residues: CASAKLATAGGSPLHF.

The CDR3 loop reads CAISVGDQPQHF. In DNA form, the CDR3 reads TGTGCCATCAGTGTGGGGGATCAGCCCCAGCATTTT. The J gene is TRBJ1-5, the V gene TRBV10-3; D may be TRBD1 (5 bases). CDR1 and CDR2 (germline): ENHRY, SYGVKD. CDR3 length: 12 amino acids. Trimming took off 4 bases at V and 5 bases at J, with 6 bases between the two ends.

The chain joins TRBV30 to TRBJ2-1; 8 nucleotides align to TRBD2. V was clipped by 7 bases and J by 4 bases; unmatched bases: 6. This CDR3 contains 13 residues. Looked up from germline, CDR1 is GTSNPN and CDR2 is SVGIG (reference sequence). The CDR3 is CASKRGGYNEQFF. In DNA form, the CDR3 reads TGTGCCTCGAAACGGGGGGGTTACAATGAGCAGTTCTTC.

This clone showed up just once. The rearrangement links TRBV19 to TRBJ1-2; D uncertain. CDR1 and CDR2 from the germline V gene are LNHDA and SQIVND (reference sequence). The CDR3 loop spans 12 amino acids. The V end lost 8 bases, the J end lost 5 bases, and 12 bases lay between the germline ends. The CDR3 DNA reads as TGTGCCAGTGCCCGATTGAGTTATGGCTACACCTTC. Protein product: CASARLSYGYTF.

The chain combines TRBV12-5 with TRBJ1-5, with 9 bases identical to TRBD1. This CDR3 comprises 20 residues. With V trimmed by 0 bases and J by 4 bases, 16 bases remained unmatched. Looked up from germline, CDR1 is LGHNT and CDR2 is FRNRAP. The CDR3 coding sequence is TGTGCTAGTGGTTTGGTACTAAGCACAGGGGGCTTGGTAGAGAATCAGCCCCAGCATTTT. Its protein product is CASGLVLSTGGLVENQPQHF.

The CDR3 region is CASSLEPRGTGELFF. The CDR3 DNA follows: TGTGCCAGCAGCTTGGAGCCACGAGGCACCGGGGAGCTGTTTTTT. The chain uses TRBV5-4 and TRBJ2-2; D not certain. This CDR3 is built from 15 residues. V was trimmed by 0 bases and J by 4 bases, leaving 10 bases between them. CDR1 and CDR2 (germline): SGHNT, YYREEE (reference sequence).

The rearrangement joins TRBV3-1 (or the pseudogene TRBV3-2) to TRBJ2-7, with no clear D. The length of the CDR3 is 12 residues. V was pared by 4 bases and J by 4 bases, with 8 bases between. Germline values: CDR1 LGHDT, CDR2 YNNKEL (reference sequence). The CDR3 sequence is CASSRTKYEQYF. DNA of the CDR3: TGTGCCAGCAGCCGAACCAAATACGAGCAGTACTTC.

This clone has just one count. The chain couples TRBV6-6 to TRBJ1-5; 9 bases map to TRBD1. The CDR3 length is 14 residues. Germline CDR1 MNHNY, CDR2 SVGAGI (reference sequence). Trimming removed 6 bases from V and 7 bases from J; junction bases left unmatched: 7. CDR3 region: CASRQDRGKQPQHF. The CDR3 bases are TGTGCCAGCAGACAGGACAGGGGAAAGCAGCCCCAGCATTTT.

This clone occurred a few times. The chain links TRBV7-2 to TRBJ2-3, with D possibly being TRBD1 (5 bases). Germline CDR1 reads SGHTA; CDR2 reads FQGNSA. V lost 3 bases, J lost 3 bases, and 7 bases lay in between. This CDR3 comprises 13 residues. Here the CDR3 DNA reads TGTGCCAGCAGCTTCAGGGATACAGATACGCAGTATTTT. This codes for CASSFRDTDTQYF.